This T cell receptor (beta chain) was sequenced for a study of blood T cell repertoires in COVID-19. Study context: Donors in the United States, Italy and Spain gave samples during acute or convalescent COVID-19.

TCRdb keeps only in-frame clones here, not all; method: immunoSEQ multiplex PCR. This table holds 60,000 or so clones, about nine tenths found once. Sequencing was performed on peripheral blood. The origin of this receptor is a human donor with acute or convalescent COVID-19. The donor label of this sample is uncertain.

The CDR3 DNA reads TGTGCCTGGAGTTTAACTGCACGGGAAAAACTGTTTTTT. As protein: CAWSLTAREKLFF. The chain carries TRBV30 and TRBJ1-4; D not resolved. V was shortened by 2 bases and J by 8 bases, with 12 bases between the two germline ends. The germline V gene encodes CDR1 GTSNPN and CDR2 SVGIG (reference sequence). This CDR3 has 13 residues.